The 32 T cell receptor beta chains below were found in one sample sequenced in a study of blood T cell repertoires in COVID-19 (dated by TCRdb to about 2020). Preparation of the library involved the immunoSEQ multiplex PCR assay. TCRdb stores this immuneACCESS table with in-frame sequences only. Part of the clones is absent; in the studies checked, under half of the shortfall reflects unresolved V genes, and no reason is known for the rest. Within this sample are 90,000 to 130,000 clones, with around three quarters of them counted one time only. Clones ranked in the top ten supply less than 10% of the sample. The sequenced sample was peripheral blood. Receptors were obtained from a woman in her sixties with acute or convalescent COVID-19.

This sequence joins TRBV27 and TRBJ1-2; a weak D match, TRBD1 (5 bases). The V and J ends lost 3 bases and 13 bases respectively, with 15 bases between them. CDR1 and CDR2 from the germline V gene are MNHEY and SMNVEV (reference sequence). This CDR3 has 12 amino acids. This chain's CDR3 is CASSLGQGRVTF. CDR3 DNA: TGTGCCAGCAGTTTGGGTCAGGGTAGGGTCACCTTC.

The chain carries TRBV30 and TRBJ1-4; 12 bases agree with TRBD1. Trimming took 3 bases from V and 7 from J; bases not matched to a gene: 9. This CDR3 has 16 residues. Germline values: CDR1 GTSNPN, CDR2 SVGIG (reference sequence). The CDR3 loop reads CAWSGGTGGEGEKLFF. For the CDR3, the DNA is TGTGCCTGGAGCGGGGGGACAGGGGGCGAAGGTGAAAAACTGTTTTTT.

This sequence joins TRBV30 and TRBJ2-3; tentatively, D is TRBD2 (6 bases). Germline assignment: CDR1 GTSNPN and CDR2 SVGIG (reference sequence). The CDR3 spans 15 residues. The V end lost 5 bases, the J end lost 3 bases, and 18 bases lay between the germline ends. The CDR3 loop is CAWGGGGGVTDTQYF. In nucleotides, the CDR3 is TGTGCCTGGGGTGGCGGCGGCGGGGTTACAGATACGCAGTATTTT.

V usage is TRBV6-5 and J usage is TRBJ1-1; TRBD1 might be the D (5 bases). The CDR3 covers 13 residues. Trimming cost V 7 bases and J 8 bases, with 17 bases left between them. The germline CDR1 and CDR2 sequences are MNHEY and SVGAGI. The CDR3 nucleotides read TGTGCCAGCATCGAACGGGGGGGGAGAGAAGCTTTCTTT. Encoded protein: CASIERGGREAFF.

The chain links TRBV3-1 (or the pseudogene TRBV3-2) to TRBJ1-6; D is unresolved. The germline V gene encodes CDR1 LGHDT and CDR2 YNNKEL (reference sequence). The CDR3 loop spans 14 amino acids. Deletions cut 3 bases from V and 12 bases from J, with 15 bases between. The CDR3, as DNA: TGTGCCAGCAGCCATCGGATTAGCGGGTTACCCCTCCACTTT. As protein: CASSHRISGLPLHF.

The CDR3 protein is CSASWLAGNYEQYF. CDR3 DNA sequence: TGCAGTGCGAGTTGGCTAGCGGGGAACTACGAGCAGTACTTC. The V and J genes are TRBV20-1 and TRBJ2-7, with 9 positions matching TRBD2. CDR3 length: 14 residues. Germline-derived CDR1 and CDR2 are DFQATT and SNEGSKA (reference sequence). The J segment lost 3 bases and the V segment lost 6 bases, leaving 9 bases of the junction unmatched.

The chain joins TRBV6-5 to TRBJ1-5; TRBD1 matches at 10 bases. The CDR3 is 14 residues long. Looked up from germline, CDR1 is MNHEY and CDR2 is SVGAGI. V shed 7 bases, J shed 7 bases, and the junction held 7 bases outside the gene matches. The CDR3, as DNA: TGTGCCAGCATTCCGGGACAGGGGACCCAGCCCCAGCATTTT. Amino acid sequence: CASIPGQGTQPQHF.

This rearrangement joins TRBV2 to TRBJ2-5, with D perhaps matching TRBD2 (5 bases). Germline assignment: CDR1 SNHLY and CDR2 FYNNEI. V lost 6 bases and J 0 bases, leaving 8 bases between the germline ends. The CDR3 spans 13 residues. The CDR3: CASRTGYQETQYF. CDR3 in DNA: TGTGCCAGCAGGACGGGGTACCAAGAGACCCAGTACTTC.

This clone is a singleton in its sample. The chain couples TRBV20-1 to TRBJ1-1; the D gene is possibly TRBD1 (5 bases). There are 14 residues in the CDR3. V was trimmed by 3 bases and J by 7 bases, leaving 18 bases between them. Per germline, CDR1 DFQATT and CDR2 SNEGSKA (reference sequence). The CDR3 protein is CSASSRDKYIEAFF. The CDR3 DNA reads TGCAGTGCTAGTAGCAGGGATAAGTACATTGAAGCTTTCTTT.

The chain joins TRBV6-4 to TRBJ2-4; TRBD2 is a possible D gene (7 bases). The germline V and J ends were trimmed by 0 bases and 7 bases, with 10 bases remaining between them. CDR1 MRHNA and CDR2 SNTAGT come from the germline V gene. There are 14 residues in the CDR3. CDR3 nucleotide sequence: TGTGCCAGCAGTGACTCTCGGGGGGCGAACATTCAGTACTTC. It specifies CASSDSRGANIQYF.

As concerns this clone: A read error may produce the germline difference seen at one junction end. The V gene is TRBV11-2, the J gene TRBJ1-1; D is unresolved. This CDR3 spans 14 amino acids. Germline CDR1 reads SGHAT; CDR2 reads FQNNGV. The CDR3 region has the DNA TGTGCCAGCAGCGTAGATGGAGGGAGCACTGAAGCTTTCTTT. It encodes CASSVDGGSTEAFF.

The chain is built from TRBV6-5 and TRBJ1-5, with D tentatively TRBD1 (6 bases). The CDR3 contains 15 residues. Germline V lookup: CDR1 MNHEY, CDR2 SVGAGI. V shed 8 bases and J shed 2 bases, with 16 bases lying between them. This CDR3 is CASCAGDVGNQPQHF. The CDR3, as DNA: TGTGCCAGCTGCGCAGGGGACGTTGGCAATCAGCCCCAGCATTTT.

This chain connects TRBV7-8 to TRBJ1-5; no clear D. V lost 5 bases and J lost 0, with 14 bases in between. CDR1 is SGHVS and CDR2 is FQNEAQ in the germline V gene. The CDR3 spans 16 residues. The CDR3 protein is CASSPTPAGSNQPQHF. The CDR3 DNA reads TGTGCCAGCAGCCCAACGCCAGCGGGTAGCAATCAGCCCCAGCATTTT.

V gene TRBV28 combines with J gene TRBJ1-6; D may be TRBD1 (5 bases). Germline CDR1 is MDHEN and CDR2 is SYDVKM. The CDR3 loop spans 16 amino acids. Trimming shortened V by 4 bases and J by 7 bases, and 17 bases separated the two germline ends. The CDR3 here is CASSSPRVFGNSPLHF. The CDR3 DNA reads TGTGCCAGCAGTTCCCCCAGGGTTTTCGGCAATTCACCCCTCCACTTT.

The chain joins TRBV3-1 (or the pseudogene TRBV3-2) to TRBJ2-1; a weak D match, TRBD1 (5 bases). V lost 6 bases and J lost 3, with 15 bases in between. This CDR3 is 15 amino acids long. CDR1 LGHDT and CDR2 YNNKEL come from the germline V gene (reference sequence). In DNA form, the CDR3 reads TGTGCCAGCAGGGACATGAATTTAGGCTACAATGAGCAGTTCTTC. Residues: CASRDMNLGYNEQFF.

The chain recombines TRBV19 with TRBJ2-7; the D gene is possibly TRBD1 (5 bases). The CDR3 contains 12 residues. Deletions cut 7 bases from V and 4 bases from J, with 11 bases between. Germline V gene lookup returns CDR1 LNHDA and CDR2 SQIVND (reference sequence). The CDR3 nucleotides read TGTGCCAGTAAAGGCAGGGCTTACGAGCAGTACTTC. Amino acids: CASKGRAYEQYF. The whole variable domain, remainder taken from reference TRBV19 and TRBJ2-7, is DGGITQSPKYLFRKEGQNVTLSCEQNLNHDAMYWYRQDPGQGLRLIYYSQIVNDFQKGDIAEGYSVSREKKESFPLTVTSAQKNPTAFYLCASKGRAYEQYFGPGTRLTVT.

Many counts were recorded for this clone. This chain uses TRBV4-1 with TRBJ2-7; 9 nucleotides agree with TRBD1. Trimming at V came to 5 bases and at J to 6 bases, leaving 8 bases not matched to a gene. Germline loops: CDR1 MGHRA, CDR2 YSYEKL. CDR3 size: 14 residues. The CDR3 coding sequence is TGCGCCAGCAGCGGAATAACAGGGGGCTTCGAGCAGTACTTC. It specifies CASSGITGGFEQYF.

This clone was seen only a few times. V usage is TRBV11-2 and J usage is TRBJ1-6; tentative D call: TRBD1 (6 bases). The CDR3 has 17 residues. CDR1 is SGHAT, CDR2 FQNNGV, per germline. Trimming pared 8 bases from V and 8 bases from J, leaving 25 bases between. The CDR3 sequence is CASADLDTHRVHSPLHF. The CDR3 DNA reads as TGTGCCAGCGCGGACCTCGACACCCACAGGGTTCATTCACCCCTCCACTTT.

The chain links TRBV5-7 to TRBJ2-3, with a tentative D call TRBD2 (6 bases). TRBV5-7 is classed as an ORF, of uncertain function. The CDR3 is 15 residues long. V lost 1 base to trimming and J lost 0 bases, with 9 bases between them. The CDR3 is CASSLPLASTDTQYF. Here the CDR3 DNA reads TGTGCCAGCAGCTTGCCTCTAGCGAGCACAGATACGCAGTATTTT.

This sequence joins TRBV19 and TRBJ1-1; possibly TRBD1 for D (6 bases). Germline-derived CDR1 and CDR2 are LNHDA and SQIVND (reference sequence). Trimming left V 3 bases short and J 5 bases short, with 28 bases between. This CDR3 has 19 residues. The CDR3 reads CASSMDPGRGGFGKTEAFF. CDR3 nucleotide sequence: TGTGCCAGTAGTATGGATCCGGGCAGGGGTGGATTCGGCAAAACTGAAGCTTTCTTT. The entire variable domain, with the rest obtained from reference TRBV19 and TRBJ1-1, is as follows: DGGITQSPKYLFRKEGQNVTLSCEQNLNHDAMYWYRQDPGQGLRLIYYSQIVNDFQKGDIAEGYSVSREKKESFPLTVTSAQKNPTAFYLCASSMDPGRGGFGKTEAFFGQGTRLTVV.

This rearrangement joins TRBV18 to TRBJ1-2; 10 positions agree with TRBD1. V shed 4 bases and J 4 bases; nucleotides not matched to a gene: 3. The length of the CDR3 is 14 residues. CDR1 KGHSH and CDR2 LQKENI come from the germline V gene. DNA for the CDR3: TGTGCCAGCTCACTGGACAGGGGGTCCTATGGCTACACCTTC. Translation: CASSLDRGSYGYTF.

This clone was seen a few times. This chain links TRBV14 with TRBJ1-1; a weak D match, TRBD1 (5 bases). This CDR3 is 14 amino acids long. The germline V and J ends were trimmed by 5 bases and 2 bases, with 12 bases remaining between them. The germline CDR1 and CDR2 sequences are SGHDN and FVKESK. CDR3 region: CASSLVGANTEAFF. Here the CDR3 DNA reads TGTGCCAGCAGCTTAGTAGGGGCAAACACTGAAGCTTTCTTT. Full variable domain (rest looked up from reference TRBV14 and TRBJ1-1): EAGVTQFPSHSVIEKGQTVTLRCDPISGHDNLYWYRRVMGKEIKFLLHFVKESKQDESGMPNNRFLAERTGGTYSTLKVQPAELEDSGVYFCASSLVGANTEAFFGQGTRLTVV.

This clone showed up just a few times. This chain uses TRBV12-5 with TRBJ2-2; a weak D match, TRBD2 (7 bases). The CDR3 totals 15 residues. Trimming took 3 bases from V and 5 from J, leaving 13 bases between them. From germline, CDR1 is LGHNT and CDR2 FRNRAP. DNA of the CDR3: TGTGCTAGTGGTTTCGCGGGGGCCATTACCGGGGAGCTGTTTTTT. Translated, it gives CASGFAGAITGELFF. Supplemented by reference TRBV12-5 and TRBJ2-2, the full variable domain reads DARVTQTPRHKVTEMGQEVTMRCQPILGHNTVFWYRQTMMQGLELLAYFRNRAPLDDSGMPKDRFSAEMPDATLATLKIQPSEPRDSAVYFCASGFAGAITGELFFGEGSRLTVL.

The V call is TRBV6-1, the J call TRBJ2-7; D ambiguous. The ends were cut back, 3 bases at V and 8 bases at J, with 8 bases in the middle. The CDR3 loop spans 11 amino acids. The germline V gene encodes CDR1 MNHNS and CDR2 SASEGT. CDR3 sequence: CASSDVRQQYF. CDR3 bases: TGTGCCAGCAGTGACGTGCGGCAGCAGTACTTC.

J is TRBJ1-5 and V is TRBV28; D might be TRBD1 (6 bases). V was trimmed by 6 bases and J by 0 bases, leaving 18 bases between them. Germline V gene sequence: CDR1 MDHEN, CDR2 SYDVKM. There are 17 residues in the CDR3. The CDR3 sequence is CASSGTTGYASNQPQHF. DNA of the CDR3: TGTGCCAGCAGCGGCACGACAGGTTACGCTAGCAATCAGCCCCAGCATTTT.

V usage is TRBV7-3 and J usage is TRBJ2-3, with 8 bases that match TRBD2. Germline V lookup: CDR1 SGHTA, CDR2 FQGTGA. V trimming: 1 base; J trimming: 1 base; junction bases outside the gene matches: 4. This CDR3 region has 16 residues. The CDR3 bases are TGTGCCAGCAGCTTAATCGGGGGGGACCGCACAGATACGCAGTATTTT. Its protein is CASSLIGGDRTDTQYF.

The V gene is TRBV10-2, the J gene TRBJ1-1; D ambiguous. In germline, CDR1 is WSHSY, CDR2 SAAADI. Trimming took 8 bases from V and 5 from J, leaving 21 bases between them. This CDR3 is built from 15 residues. Here the CDR3 reads CASRGYGDSGTEAFF. CDR3 DNA: TGCGCCAGCCGAGGATATGGCGACTCGGGAACTGAAGCTTTCTTT.

The CDR3 loop is CASSIGQAANEKLFF. CDR3 coding DNA: TGTGCCAGCAGTATCGGACAGGCGGCTAATGAAAAACTGTTTTTT. The chain is built from TRBV6-2 or TRBV6-3 and TRBJ1-4; 7 bases are shared with TRBD1. Trimming cost V 5 bases and J 3 bases; bases outside gene matches: 6. This CDR3 is built from 15 residues. Germline V gene data show CDR1 as MNHEY and CDR2 as SVGEGT.

This clone is a singleton in its sample. The chain joins TRBV7-9 to TRBJ2-3, with D perhaps TRBD2 (6 bases). The CDR3 contains 19 residues. V was clipped by 1 base and J by 0 bases, with 20 bases between them. The germline V gene encodes CDR1 SEHNR and CDR2 FQNEAQ (reference sequence). As DNA, the CDR3 is TGTGCCAGCAGCTTAGTCTCTTATGCGGGAACTACTAGCACAGATACGCAGTATTTT. Translated, it gives CASSLVSYAGTTSTDTQYF.

V is TRBV28 and J is TRBJ2-3; D possibly corresponds to TRBD1 (5 bases). Germline values: CDR1 MDHEN, CDR2 SYDVKM. Trimming removed 2 bases from V and 4 bases from J, with 7 bases in between. The CDR3 contains 13 residues. The CDR3 protein is CASSLQGADTQYF. Written as DNA, the CDR3 is TGTGCCAGCAGTTTACAGGGCGCAGATACGCAGTATTTT. Variable domain in full (rest from reference TRBV28 and TRBJ2-3): DVKVTQSSRYLVKRTGEKVFLECVQDMDHENMFWYRQDPGLGLRLIYFSYDVKMKEKGDIPEGYSVSREKKERFSLILESASTNQTSMYLCASSLQGADTQYFGPGTRLTVL.

This chain connects TRBV7-2 to TRBJ2-3, with 7 bases matching TRBD1. This CDR3 spans 15 amino acids. Looked up from germline, CDR1 is SGHTA and CDR2 is FQGNSA. After removal of 0 bases from V and 1 base from J, the junction contained 1 base not matched to a gene. In DNA, the CDR3 is TGTGCCAGCAGCTTAGCCGGGACAGGCACAGATACGCAGTATTTT. This translates into CASSLAGTGTDTQYF. Using reference TRBV7-2 and TRBJ2-3 for the parts outside the CDR3, the full variable domain is GAGVSQSPSNKVTEKGKDVELRCDPISGHTALYWYRQSLGQGLEFLIYFQGNSAPDKSGLPSDRFSAERTGGSVSTLTIQRTQQEDSAVYLCASSLAGTGTDTQYFGPGTRLTVL.

The rearrangement links TRBV7-9 to TRBJ2-1, with no clear D. Germline V gives CDR1 SEHNR, CDR2 FQNEAQ (reference sequence). The CDR3 contains 13 residues. Trimming took 8 bases from V and 0 from J, leaving 8 bases between them. The DNA for the CDR3 is TGTGCCAGCCAGATAAGCTCCTACAATGAGCAGTTCTTC. Encoded protein: CASQISSYNEQFF.